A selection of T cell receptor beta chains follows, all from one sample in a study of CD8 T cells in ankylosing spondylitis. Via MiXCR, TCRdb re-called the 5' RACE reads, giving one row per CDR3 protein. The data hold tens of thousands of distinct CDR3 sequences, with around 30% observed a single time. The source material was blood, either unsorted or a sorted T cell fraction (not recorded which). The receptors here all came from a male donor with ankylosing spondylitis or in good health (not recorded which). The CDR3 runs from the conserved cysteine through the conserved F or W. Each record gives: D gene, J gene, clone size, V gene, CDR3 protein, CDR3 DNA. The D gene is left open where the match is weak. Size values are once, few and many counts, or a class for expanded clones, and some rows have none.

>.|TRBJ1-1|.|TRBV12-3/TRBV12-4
CASSTGGSVNTEAFF
TGTGCCAGCAGCACTGGAGGGAGTGTGAACACTGAAGCTTTCTTT
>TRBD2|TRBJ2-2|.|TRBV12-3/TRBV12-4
CASSSFPSGGTGELFF
TGTGCCAGCAGTTCATTCCCTAGCGGGGGCACCGGGGAGCTGTTTTTT
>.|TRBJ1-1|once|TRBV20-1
CSARAGAGGDTEAFF
TGCAGTGCTAGAGCGGGGGCGGGCGGGGACACTGAAGCTTTCTTT
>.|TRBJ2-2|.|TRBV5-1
CASSLDGNTGELFF
TGCGCCAGCAGCTTGGACGGGAACACCGGGGAGCTGTTTTTT
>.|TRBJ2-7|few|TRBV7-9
CASSPKDYTYEQYF
TGTGCCAGCAGCCCCAAGGACTATACATACGAGCAGTACTTC
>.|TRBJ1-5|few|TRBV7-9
CASSLPGNSNQPQHF
TGTGCCAGCAGCTTACCCGGAAATAGCAATCAGCCCCAGCATTTT
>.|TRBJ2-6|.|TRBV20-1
CSAKSPSGANVLTF
TGCAGTGCAAAATCCCCCTCTGGGGCCAACGTCCTGACTTTC
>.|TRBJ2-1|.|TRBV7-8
CASSFGRRYNEQFF
TGTGCCAGCAGCTTTGGCCGAAGATACAATGAGCAGTTCTTC
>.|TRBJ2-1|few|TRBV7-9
CASSPSAGVGEQFF
TGTGCCAGCAGCCCCTCGGCCGGGGTGGGTGAGCAGTTCTTC
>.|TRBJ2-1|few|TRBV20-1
CSARRKGTPYYNEQFF
TGCAGTGCTCGACGCAAGGGAACCCCTTACTACAATGAGCAGTTCTTC
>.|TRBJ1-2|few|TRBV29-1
CSVLVDLYGYTF
TGCAGCGTTCTAGTAGACTTATATGGCTACACCTTC
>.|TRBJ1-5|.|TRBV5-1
CASSLGPLQPQHF
TGCGCCAGCAGCTTGGGTCCTCTTCAGCCCCAGCATTTT
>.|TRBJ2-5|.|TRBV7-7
CASSLTPEGTQYF
TGTGCCAGCAGCCTCACCCCGGAGGGGACCCAGTACTTC
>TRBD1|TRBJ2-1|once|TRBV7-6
CASSIRQGNEQFF
TGTGCCAGCAGCATACGACAGGGCAATGAGCAGTTCTTC
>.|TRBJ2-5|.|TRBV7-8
CASTQQETQYF
TGTGCCAGCACCCAACAAGAGACCCAGTACTTC
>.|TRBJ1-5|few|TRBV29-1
CSVGGQYSNQPQHF
TGCAGCGTGGGAGGACAGTATAGCAATCAGCCCCAGCATTTT
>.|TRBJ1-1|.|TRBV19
CASSIDMTRKAFF
TGTGCCAGTAGTATAGATATGACGCGAAAAGCTTTCTTT
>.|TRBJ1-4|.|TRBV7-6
CASSQRGAFEIRNEKLFF
TGTGCCAGCAGCCAACGGGGGGCATTTGAGATCCGAAATGAAAAACTGTTTTTT
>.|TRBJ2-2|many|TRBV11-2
CASSLTRGGVYLSNTGELFF
TGTGCCAGCAGCTTAACCCGCGGGGGCGTATACCTATCGAACACCGGGGAGCTGTTTTTT
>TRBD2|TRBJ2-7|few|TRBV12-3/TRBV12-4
CASSFTGRAPYEQYF
TGTGCCAGCAGTTTTACCGGGAGGGCGCCCTACGAGCAGTACTTC
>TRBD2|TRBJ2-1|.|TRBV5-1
CASSLGSGSYNEQFF
TGCGCCAGCAGCTTGGGTAGCGGGAGCTACAATGAGCAGTTCTTC
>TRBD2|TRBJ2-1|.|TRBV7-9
CASSFAGGPSEQFF
TGTGCCAGCAGCTTCGCGGGGGGGCCTTCTGAGCAGTTCTTC
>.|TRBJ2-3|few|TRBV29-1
CSVPHADTQYF
TGCAGCGTTCCTCACGCAGATACGCAGTATTTT
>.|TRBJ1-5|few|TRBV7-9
CASSQGLVNQPQHF
TGTGCCAGCAGCCAGGGCCTTGTAAATCAGCCCCAGCATTTT
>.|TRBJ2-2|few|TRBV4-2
CASSQENTGELFF
TGTGCCAGCAGCCAAGAGAACACCGGGGAGCTGTTTTTT
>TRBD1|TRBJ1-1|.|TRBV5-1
CASSMDRVGTEAFF
TGCGCCAGCAGCATGGACAGGGTGGGAACTGAAGCTTTCTTT
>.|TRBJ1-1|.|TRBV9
CASSVRPGVGTEAFF
TGTGCCAGCAGCGTACGGCCAGGGGTTGGCACTGAAGCTTTCTTT
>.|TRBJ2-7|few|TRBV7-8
CASSFFRGADEQYF
TGTGCCAGCAGCTTCTTTCGGGGGGCCGACGAGCAGTACTTC
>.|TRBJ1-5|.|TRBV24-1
CATSERWNQPQHF
TGTGCCACCAGTGAACGATGGAATCAGCCCCAGCATTTT
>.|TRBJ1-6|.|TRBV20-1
CSARDWQTTLVNSPLHF
TGCAGTGCTAGAGATTGGCAGACCACCCTTGTAAATTCACCCCTCCACTTT
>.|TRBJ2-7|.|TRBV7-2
CASSLGSLDEQYF
TGTGCCAGCAGCTTAGGCAGTCTCGACGAGCAGTACTTC
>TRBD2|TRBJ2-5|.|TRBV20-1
CSADTSGNQQETQYF
TGCAGTGCGGATACTAGCGGGAATCAACAAGAGACCCAGTACTTC
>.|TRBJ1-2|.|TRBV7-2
CASGGGLGAGYTF
TGTGCCAGCGGAGGCGGTCTTGGGGCGGGCTACACCTTC
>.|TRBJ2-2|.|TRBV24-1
CATSDSPGTLWSGELFF
TGTGCCACCAGTGATTCTCCCGGGACTCTCTGGAGCGGGGAGCTGTTTTTT
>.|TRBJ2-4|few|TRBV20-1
CSAPDLGKNIQYF
TGCAGTGCTCCAGACCTGGGCAAAAACATTCAGTACTTC
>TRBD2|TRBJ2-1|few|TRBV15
CATSKAGGLNEQFF
TGTGCCACTTCAAAAGCGGGAGGGCTAAATGAGCAGTTCTTC
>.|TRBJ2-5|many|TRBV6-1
CASEQPQETQYF
TGTGCCAGCGAACAGCCACAAGAGACCCAGTACTTC
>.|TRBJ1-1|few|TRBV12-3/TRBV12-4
CASGRGQAAFF
TGTGCCAGCGGACGGGGGCAGGCCGCTTTCTTT
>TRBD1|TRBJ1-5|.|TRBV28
CASSFHGQGNNQPQHF
TGTGCCAGCAGTTTCCACGGACAGGGGAACAATCAGCCCCAGCATTTT
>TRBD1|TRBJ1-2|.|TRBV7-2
CASSLGTGGNGYTF
TGTGCCAGCAGCTTGGGGACAGGGGGCAATGGCTACACCTTC
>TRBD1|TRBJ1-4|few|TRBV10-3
CAISEGTGKEKLFF
TGTGCCATCAGTGAGGGGACAGGGAAGGAAAAACTGTTTTTT
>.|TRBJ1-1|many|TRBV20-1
CSAPNPQRIQEAFF
TGCAGTGCTCCTAACCCACAGCGAATACAGGAAGCTTTCTTT